This paragraph covers one TCR beta chain sequence. This CDR3 is built from 14 residues. Germline loops: CDR1 MRHNA, CDR2 SNTAGT. V was clipped by 2 bases and J by 4 bases; unmatched bases: 0. Using immunoSEQ multiplex PCR, the repertoire was profiled, and TCRdb retains in-frame clones only, with some absent. The sample lists a few hundred thousand clones, over 50% occurring once. The sample originates from a study of shared clonotypes between healthy human individuals. Study in general: Used for every donor were three CD4 naive, three CD4 memory, two CD8 naive and one CD8 memory plate.

The clonotype originates from a man younger than 40 in good health. Sequencing input: memory CD4+ T cells sorted from blood. Subset defined: CD45RA-negative fraction. The chain recombines TRBV6-4 with TRBJ2-3, with 10 bases fitting TRBD1. The CDR3: CASSDGTGADTQYF. The CDR3 region has the DNA TGTGCCAGCAGTGACGGGACAGGGGCAGATACGCAGTATTTT.